This T cell receptor beta chain was retrieved from a study of cytomegalovirus exposure and HLA in healthy donors. Study-level results: First-cohort TCR clusters were later found to tend to co-occur in the 120 or so validation repertoires. Cytomegalovirus-associated TCR beta chains were listed, numbering some 170. Whilst most TCR sequences proved rare, a subset of public TCRs occurred across many donors.

Generated by immunoSEQ multiplex PCR, the TCRdb table keeps only in-frame clones and is missing some. The data hold about 260,000 clones, with roughly 88% observed a single time. For this clone: The antigen is undetermined.

The CDR3 runs to 15 residues. The V and J ends lost 5 bases and 4 bases respectively, with 17 bases between them. Looked up from germline, CDR1 is MDHEN and CDR2 is SYDVKM. The sequencing input was PBMCs. The TCR sequence derives from a woman aged 25-40 years in good health and CMV-seronegative. This rearrangement joins TRBV28 to TRBJ1-2, with TRBD1 as a possible D gene (6 bases). The CDR3 spells CASSPLDSQTYGYTF. In DNA, the CDR3 is TGTGCCAGCAGTCCCCTGGACAGTCAGACCTATGGCTACACCTTC.